The TCR beta chain under discussion was sequenced for a study of T cell changes during pregnancy in multiple sclerosis (dated 2019 in TCRdb). A note on the overall study: The study looked at changes in the T cell repertoire across pregnancy in women with multiple sclerosis.

The library relied on the immunoSEQ multiplex PCR assay. TCRdb's version of the immuneACCESS table is confined to in-frame rearrangements and falls short of the full clone set. An unresolved V gene accounts for under half of the shortfall where checked; the remainder is of unknown origin. This sample is represented by 40,000 or so clones; over 80% of them were singletons. The ten largest account for less than 0.5% of the sample. About this clone itself: The clone's antigen remains unknown. One base away there is no much larger clone; base qualities are not given.

Trimming at the junction amounts to 8 bases on V and 2 bases on J, and the germline ends lie 7 bases apart. Including the terminal cysteine and phenylalanine, the CDR3 comprises 11 residues. Only the CDR3 part of the read is kept: 33 bases, read in frame from the first base. The germline V gene specifies MNHEY as CDR1 and SVGAGI as CDR2. The rearrangement joined TRBV6-5 to TRBJ2-7; TRBD2 is perhaps the D gene, given 6 matching bases. The source was CD4+ T cells from peripheral blood mononuclear cells, collected in the third trimester of pregnancy. The TCR originated in a female donor in good health, enrolled as a control in a pregnancy study. The CDR3: CASAGTYEQYF. In nucleotide form, the sequence is TGTGCCAGCGCGGGAACCTACGAGCAGTACTTC.